A selection of T cell receptor beta chains follows, all from one sample in a study of OX40 agonist ivuxolimab in advanced cancers. TCRdb keeps only in-frame clones here, not all; method: immunoSEQ multiplex PCR. This table holds about 46,000 clones, over 75% found once. The sample consisted of CD4+ or CD8+ T cells sorted from blood, taken in a trial of the OX40 agonist ivuxolimab. The receptors were gathered from an adult with an advanced solid tumor such as melanoma, head and neck, liver or kidney cancer. Each CDR3 is given with its conserved first and last residue. D genes are given only for firm matches. Clone size is given for some rows only: seen once, a few or many times, or a class if the clone is expanded.

clone_size: once; d_call: .; j_call: TRBJ2-5; v_call: TRBV11-2; cdr3_aa: CASSLGGGYQETQYF; cdr3_nt: TGTGCCAGCAGCTTAGGAGGGGGGTACCAAGAGACCCAGTACTTC
clone_size: .; d_call: .; j_call: TRBJ2-1; v_call: TRBV6-4; cdr3_aa: CASSDHLGQYNEQFF; cdr3_nt: TGTGCCAGCAGTGACCATTTAGGGCAGTACAATGAGCAGTTCTTC
clone_size: .; d_call: .; j_call: TRBJ2-1; v_call: TRBV7-9; cdr3_aa: CASSHTPLANNEQFF; cdr3_nt: TGTGCCAGCAGCCACACCCCCCTTGCTAACAATGAGCAGTTCTTC
clone_size: .; d_call: .; j_call: TRBJ1-2; v_call: TRBV4-1; cdr3_aa: CASSQAQGTYGYTF; cdr3_nt: TGCGCCAGCAGCCAAGCGCAGGGTACCTATGGCTACACCTTC
clone_size: .; d_call: .; j_call: TRBJ2-5; v_call: TRBV19; cdr3_aa: CASSIPHNRQETQYF; cdr3_nt: TGTGCCAGTAGTATTCCCCACAACCGTCAAGAGACCCAGTACTTC
clone_size: once; d_call: TRBD1; j_call: TRBJ2-7; v_call: TRBV11-2; cdr3_aa: CASSYRTGPQYEQYF; cdr3_nt: TGTGCCAGCAGCTACCGGACAGGGCCCCAGTACGAGCAGTACTTC
clone_size: .; d_call: TRBD2; j_call: TRBJ2-2; v_call: TRBV4-3; cdr3_aa: CASSPILAGGAGELFF; cdr3_nt: TGCGCCAGCAGCCCAATCCTAGCGGGAGGGGCCGGGGAGCTGTTTTTT
clone_size: .; d_call: .; j_call: TRBJ1-2; v_call: TRBV4-2; cdr3_aa: CASSQDWAVGDIRPADGYTF; cdr3_nt: TGTGCCAGCAGCCAAGATTGGGCCGTCGGGGACATAAGGCCCGCGGATGGCTACACCTTC
clone_size: .; d_call: .; j_call: TRBJ2-1; v_call: TRBV20-1; cdr3_aa: CSTPQGLEQFF; cdr3_nt: TGCAGTACCCCGCAGGGTCTCGAGCAGTTCTTC
clone_size: .; d_call: TRBD1; j_call: TRBJ2-1; v_call: TRBV2; cdr3_aa: CASSRPRGTGSLDEQFF; cdr3_nt: TGTGCCAGCAGCCGACCCAGGGGGACAGGGTCACTAGATGAGCAGTTCTTC
clone_size: once; d_call: TRBD2; j_call: TRBJ2-2; v_call: TRBV5-6; cdr3_aa: CASSLYAGGNTGELFF; cdr3_nt: TGTGCCAGCAGCTTGTATGCGGGAGGGAACACCGGGGAGCTGTTTTTT
clone_size: .; d_call: .; j_call: TRBJ1-1; v_call: TRBV5-1; cdr3_aa: CASSLSLNTEAFF; cdr3_nt: TGCGCCAGCAGCTTGAGTTTGAACACTGAAGCTTTCTTT
clone_size: .; d_call: .; j_call: TRBJ1-1; v_call: TRBV6-5; cdr3_aa: CASSYPGRMNTEAFF; cdr3_nt: TGTGCCAGCAGTTACCCCGGCAGAATGAACACTGAAGCTTTCTTT
clone_size: .; d_call: .; j_call: TRBJ1-2; v_call: TRBV7-3; cdr3_aa: CASSYRLYPGARVYGYTF; cdr3_nt: TGTGCCAGCAGCTACCGTCTGTACCCAGGGGCTCGGGTCTATGGCTACACCTTC
clone_size: .; d_call: .; j_call: TRBJ2-2; v_call: TRBV27; cdr3_aa: CASSWNGPRGSTGELFF; cdr3_nt: TGTGCCAGCAGTTGGAATGGGCCAAGGGGGAGCACCGGGGAGCTGTTTTTT
clone_size: .; d_call: .; j_call: TRBJ2-7; v_call: TRBV10-3; cdr3_aa: CAISESAVYEQYF; cdr3_nt: TGTGCCATCAGTGAGTCTGCCGTCTACGAGCAGTACTTC
clone_size: .; d_call: .; j_call: TRBJ1-2; v_call: TRBV19; cdr3_aa: CASSTGLRSYGYTF; cdr3_nt: TGTGCCAGTAGTACGGGGCTCCGAAGCTATGGCTACACCTTC
clone_size: once; d_call: .; j_call: TRBJ2-2; v_call: TRBV6-5; cdr3_aa: CASSSEGTGELFF; cdr3_nt: TGTGCCAGCAGTTCGGAGGGGACCGGGGAGCTGTTTTTT
clone_size: .; d_call: .; j_call: TRBJ2-1; v_call: TRBV11-3; cdr3_aa: CASSLDVAASYNEQFF; cdr3_nt: TGTGCCAGCAGCTTAGATGTCGCAGCCTCCTACAATGAGCAGTTCTTC
clone_size: .; d_call: TRBD1; j_call: TRBJ1-1; v_call: TRBV23-1; cdr3_aa: CARSNRGENTEAFF; cdr3_nt: TGCGCCAGATCTAACAGGGGCGAGAACACTGAAGCTTTCTTT
clone_size: .; d_call: .; j_call: TRBJ2-1; v_call: TRBV19; cdr3_aa: CASTLWGDNEQFF; cdr3_nt: TGTGCCAGTACCCTGTGGGGGGACAATGAGCAGTTCTTC
clone_size: .; d_call: .; j_call: TRBJ2-3; v_call: TRBV6-5; cdr3_aa: CASSYSGPGDTQYF; cdr3_nt: TGTGCCAGCAGTTACTCCGGGCCGGGGGATACGCAGTATTTT
clone_size: .; d_call: .; j_call: TRBJ1-1; v_call: TRBV14; cdr3_aa: CASSPRDKARTEAFF; cdr3_nt: TGTGCCAGCAGTCCAAGGGATAAAGCGAGAACTGAAGCTTTCTTT
clone_size: .; d_call: TRBD1; j_call: TRBJ2-2; v_call: TRBV27; cdr3_aa: CASRQGWIGELFF; cdr3_nt: TGTGCCAGCCGACAGGGTTGGATCGGGGAGCTGTTTTTT
clone_size: once; d_call: .; j_call: TRBJ1-5; v_call: TRBV11-2; cdr3_aa: CASSLDGTVNNQPQHF; cdr3_nt: TGTGCCAGCAGCTTAGATGGGACGGTAAATAATCAACCCCAGCATTTT
clone_size: .; d_call: .; j_call: TRBJ2-7; v_call: TRBV19; cdr3_aa: CASSTWWEGTNYEQYF; cdr3_nt: TGTGCCAGTAGTACCTGGTGGGAAGGGACAAACTACGAGCAGTACTTC
clone_size: .; d_call: TRBD2; j_call: TRBJ2-7; v_call: TRBV19; cdr3_aa: CASSGGLAVYEQYF; cdr3_nt: TGTGCCAGTTCAGGGGGACTAGCGGTCTACGAGCAGTACTTC
clone_size: .; d_call: TRBD1; j_call: TRBJ1-1; v_call: TRBV29-1; cdr3_aa: CSVEVGTVNTEAFF; cdr3_nt: TGCAGCGTTGAAGTTGGGACAGTGAACACTGAAGCTTTCTTT
clone_size: .; d_call: TRBD1; j_call: TRBJ1-5; v_call: TRBV2; cdr3_aa: CASSEALQGNQPQHF; cdr3_nt: TGTGCCAGCAGTGAAGCGCTACAGGGGAATCAGCCCCAGCATTTT
clone_size: few; d_call: TRBD2; j_call: TRBJ2-7; v_call: TRBV19; cdr3_aa: CASSIAGGNEQYF; cdr3_nt: TGTGCCAGTAGTATAGCGGGAGGTAACGAGCAGTACTTC
clone_size: once; d_call: .; j_call: TRBJ2-1; v_call: TRBV19; cdr3_aa: CASSRSGSSSYNEQFF; cdr3_nt: TGTGCCAGTAGTCGGTCGGGATCAAGCTCCTACAATGAGCAGTTCTTC
clone_size: .; d_call: .; j_call: TRBJ2-2; v_call: TRBV7-9; cdr3_aa: CASRFRATGELFF; cdr3_nt: TGTGCCAGCAGATTCCGGGCCACCGGGGAGCTGTTTTTT
clone_size: few; d_call: .; j_call: TRBJ1-1; v_call: TRBV11-1; cdr3_aa: CASSLTDLNTEAFF; cdr3_nt: TGTGCCAGCAGCTTGACAGACTTGAACACTGAAGCTTTCTTT
clone_size: once; d_call: .; j_call: TRBJ1-5; v_call: TRBV2; cdr3_aa: CASSEMRSPGNQPQHF; cdr3_nt: TGTGCCAGCAGTGAAATGCGGTCTCCGGGTAATCAGCCCCAGCATTTT
clone_size: few; d_call: .; j_call: TRBJ1-2; v_call: TRBV30; cdr3_aa: CAWSGAHWGYTF; cdr3_nt: TGTGCCTGGAGTGGCGCCCACTGGGGCTACACCTTC
clone_size: .; d_call: .; j_call: TRBJ2-3; v_call: TRBV5-1; cdr3_aa: CASSPRGGAILTDTQYF; cdr3_nt: TGCGCCAGCAGCCCCAGGGGGGGGGCGATTCTCACAGATACGCAGTATTTT
clone_size: .; d_call: .; j_call: TRBJ2-1; v_call: TRBV7-6; cdr3_aa: CASSDQIINEQFF; cdr3_nt: TGTGCCAGCAGCGACCAGATAATTAACGAGCAGTTCTTC
clone_size: .; d_call: .; j_call: TRBJ1-2; v_call: TRBV27; cdr3_aa: CASSYGAPGSLCTF; cdr3_nt: TGTGCCAGCAGCTACGGCGCCCCGGGGAGCCTGTGCACCTTC
clone_size: few; d_call: TRBD2; j_call: TRBJ2-1; v_call: TRBV6-4; cdr3_aa: CASSEGASGLDEQFF; cdr3_nt: TGTGCCAGCAGTGAAGGTGCTAGCGGCCTCGATGAGCAGTTCTTC
clone_size: .; d_call: TRBD1; j_call: TRBJ2-3; v_call: TRBV28; cdr3_aa: CASSLLGQGKEDTQYF; cdr3_nt: TGTGCCAGCAGTTTGCTGGGACAGGGTAAGGAAGATACGCAGTATTTT
clone_size: .; d_call: .; j_call: TRBJ2-2; v_call: TRBV29-1; cdr3_aa: CSATGKSTGELFF; cdr3_nt: TGCAGCGCCACGGGGAAGAGCACCGGGGAGCTGTTTTTT
clone_size: .; d_call: TRBD2; j_call: TRBJ2-7; v_call: TRBV7-9; cdr3_aa: CASSHPAGAYEQYF; cdr3_nt: TGTGCCAGCAGCCACCCAGCGGGGGCCTACGAGCAGTACTTC
clone_size: once; d_call: TRBD1; j_call: TRBJ1-4; v_call: TRBV5-6; cdr3_aa: CASSLEGQGYEKLFF; cdr3_nt: TGTGCCAGCAGCTTGGAGGGACAGGGGTACGAAAAACTGTTTTTT
clone_size: .; d_call: .; j_call: TRBJ1-1; v_call: TRBV28; cdr3_aa: CASSLRGADTEAFF; cdr3_nt: TGTGCCAGCAGTTTGAGGGGGGCCGACACTGAAGCTTTCTTT
clone_size: .; d_call: TRBD2; j_call: TRBJ2-3; v_call: TRBV11-2; cdr3_aa: CASSLSTGRGGTDTQYF; cdr3_nt: TGTGCCAGCAGCTTGTCGACGGGGCGGGGGGGCACAGATACGCAGTATTTT
clone_size: .; d_call: TRBD2; j_call: TRBJ2-1; v_call: TRBV2; cdr3_aa: CASSGLLAGDNEQFF; cdr3_nt: TGTGCCAGCAGTGGACTACTAGCGGGGGACAATGAGCAGTTCTTC